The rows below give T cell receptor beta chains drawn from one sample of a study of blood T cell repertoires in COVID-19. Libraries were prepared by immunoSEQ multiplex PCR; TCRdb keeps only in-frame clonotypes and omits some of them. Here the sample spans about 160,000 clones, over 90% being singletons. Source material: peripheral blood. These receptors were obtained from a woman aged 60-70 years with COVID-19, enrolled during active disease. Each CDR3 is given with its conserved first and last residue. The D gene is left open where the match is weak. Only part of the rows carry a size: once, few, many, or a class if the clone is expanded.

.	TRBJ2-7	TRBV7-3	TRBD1	TGTGCCAGCAGCCCCTGGGGGGGACAGGGGCGCGACGAGCAGTACTTC	CASSPWGGQGRDEQYF
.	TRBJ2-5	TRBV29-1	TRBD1	TGCAGCTCCCGTTGGAGGACAGGGGGTGGAGAGACCCAGTACTTC	CSSRWRTGGGETQYF
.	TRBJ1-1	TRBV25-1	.	TGTGCCAGCAGTGAATTTTCGTCGTCGAACACTGAAGCTTTCTTT	CASSEFSSSNTEAFF
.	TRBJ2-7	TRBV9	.	TGTGCCAGCAGCGCCGGGACACAAACCTACGAGCAGTACTTC	CASSAGTQTYEQYF
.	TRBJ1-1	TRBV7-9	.	TGTGCCAGCAGCTCCCGGTTGGACACTGAAGCTTTCTTT	CASSSRLDTEAFF
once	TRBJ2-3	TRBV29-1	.	TGCAGCGTTGACCAGGGCACAGATACGCAGTATTTT	CSVDQGTDTQYF
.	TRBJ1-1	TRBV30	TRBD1	TGTGCCTGGACGGGGACAGCGAACACTGAAGCTTTCTTT	CAWTGTANTEAFF
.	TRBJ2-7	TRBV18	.	TGTGCCAGCTCACCATCCGCCTACGAGCAGTACTTC	CASSPSAYEQYF
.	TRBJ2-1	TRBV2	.	TGTGCCAGCAGTGAAGGAGCTGGCGGGTTAAGGGACAATGAGCAGTTCTTC	CASSEGAGGLRDNEQFF
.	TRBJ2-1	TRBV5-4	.	TGTGCCACCATAGGGGCAGGGGTTGACAATGAGCAGTTCTTC	CATIGAGVDNEQFF
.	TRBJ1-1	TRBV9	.	TGTGCCAGCAGCGTAGTCCCTGAGGGCCTGAACACTGAAGCTTTCTTT	CASSVVPEGLNTEAFF
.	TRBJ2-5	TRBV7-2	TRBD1	TGTGCCAGCAGCTCCCGACAGGGGGCTTTGGCCCAGTACTTC	CASSSRQGALAQYF
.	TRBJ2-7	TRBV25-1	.	TGTGCCAGCAGTGAAGCAACAGGAGCCTACGAGCAGTACTTC	CASSEATGAYEQYF
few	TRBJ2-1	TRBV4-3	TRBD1	TGCGCCAGCAGCGAAAGGGGACAGCCGAGCTACAATGAGCAGTTCTTC	CASSERGQPSYNEQFF
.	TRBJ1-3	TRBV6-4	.	TGTGCCAGCAGTGACCTAGCCTCTGGAAACACCATATATTTT	CASSDLASGNTIYF
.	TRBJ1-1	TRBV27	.	TGTGCCAGCAGTTTAGGGCCTCAAAGAAACACTGAAGCTTTCTTT	CASSLGPQRNTEAFF
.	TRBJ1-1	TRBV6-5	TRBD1	TGTGCCAGCAGTTACTCCCGGGACAGGGGAAACACTGAAGCTTTCTTT	CASSYSRDRGNTEAFF
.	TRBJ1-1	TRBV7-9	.	TGTGCCAGCAGCTTAGGGGCAGGGAACACTGAAGCTTTCTTT	CASSLGAGNTEAFF
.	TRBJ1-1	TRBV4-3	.	TGCGCCAGCAGCCAAGAGTATAACACTGAAGCTTTCTTT	CASSQEYNTEAFF
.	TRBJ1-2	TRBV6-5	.	TGTGCCAGCAGTCAGGGGCACTATGGCTACACCTTC	CASSQGHYGYTF
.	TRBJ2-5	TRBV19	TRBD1	TGTGCCAGTAGTACGGGCAGGGGGCTGGGGGAGACCCAGTACTTC	CASSTGRGLGETQYF
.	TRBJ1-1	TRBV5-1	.	TGCGCCAGCAGCCAGGAGGCCAGTTTGACTTTCTTT	CASSQEASLTFF
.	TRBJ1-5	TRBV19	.	TGTGCCAGTAGTATTCAACGACAGAGCAATCAGCCCCAGCATTTT	CASSIQRQSNQPQHF
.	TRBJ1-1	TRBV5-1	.	TGCGCCAGCAGCTCCCGGGAGTACCTGAACACTGAAGCTTTCTTT	CASSSREYLNTEAFF
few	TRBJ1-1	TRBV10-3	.	TGTGCCATCAGTGAGTCCGGGGGGGGGACTGAAGCTTTCTTT	CAISESGGGTEAFF
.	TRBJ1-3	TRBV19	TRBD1	TGTGCCAGTAGTATTCTTAACAGGGGACCTTCGTCTGGAAACACCATATATTTT	CASSILNRGPSSGNTIYF
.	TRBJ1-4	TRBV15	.	TGTGCCACCAGCAGACAGGGAAACCCTAATGAAAAACTGTTTTTT	CATSRQGNPNEKLFF
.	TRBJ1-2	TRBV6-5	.	TGTGCCAGCAGATTCACAGGGACGAGCGGCTACACCTTC	CASRFTGTSGYTF
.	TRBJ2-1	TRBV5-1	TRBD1	TGCGCCAGCAGCTTACGGACAGGGACCTACAATGAGCAGTTCTTC	CASSLRTGTYNEQFF
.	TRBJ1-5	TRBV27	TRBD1	TGTGCCAGCAGGGTGACAGGGGTCAATCAGCCCCAGCATTTT	CASRVTGVNQPQHF
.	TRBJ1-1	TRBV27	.	TGTGCCAGCAGTTTAGGGAGGAACACTGAAGCTTTCTTT	CASSLGRNTEAFF
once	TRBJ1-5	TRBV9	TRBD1	TGTGCCAGCAGCGTAGGGGGGACAGGCGATCAGCCCCAGCATTTT	CASSVGGTGDQPQHF
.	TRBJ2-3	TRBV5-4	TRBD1	TGTGCCAGCAGCTCCCGGGACAGGGGGCGCGGAGATACGCAGTATTTT	CASSSRDRGRGDTQYF
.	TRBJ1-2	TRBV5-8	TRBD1	TGTGCCAGCAGCTTGGGGACAGGGGTCTATGGCTACACCTTC	CASSLGTGVYGYTF
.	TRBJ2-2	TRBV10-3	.	TGTGCCATCAGTGAGTCGAGTGTGGGGGGGCCTCGCACCGGGGAGCTGTTTTTT	CAISESSVGGPRTGELFF
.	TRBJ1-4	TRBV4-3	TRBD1	TGCGCCAGCAGCCAAGCACAGGGGGGCTTGGTGTTTTTT	CASSQAQGGLVFF
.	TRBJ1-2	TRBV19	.	TGTGCCAGTGGGGGCGTCCGGACGGGAGGCAATCATGGCTACACCTTC	CASGGVRTGGNHGYTF